Listed here are 13 T cell receptor beta chains from one sample, sequenced in a study of vaccination and CD4 T cells after COVID-19. The Oncomine TCR Beta short-read assay generated sequence data from the DNA of cultured CD4+ T cells. MiXCR, applied by TCRdb to the PCR reads, yields one record per CDR3 protein. The data hold 15,000 to 20,000 distinct CDR3 sequences, with around 45% observed a single time. Treatment indicated: approximately 10-day PBMC culture with coronavirus spike peptide pools or control peptides (ViraFEST assay). Their specific antigens are unknown. Specimen: CD4+ T cells from blood, cultured in vitro. These receptors all come from a human donor who had recovered from COVID-19.

The chain employs TRBV12-3 or TRBV12-4 and TRBJ2-6, with D possibly TRBD1 on 6 matching bases. V was shortened by 3 bases and J by 0 bases, with 15 bases between the two germline ends. CDR3 length: 18 residues. In DNA, the CDR3 is TGTGCCAGCAGTTTTAGGGACACCCCGAGCTCTGGGGCCAACGTCCTGACTTTC. This sequence encodes CASSFRDTPSSGANVLTF.

V usage is TRBV6-2 or TRBV6-3 and J usage is TRBJ1-2; D ambiguous. Germline CDR1 is MNHEY and CDR2 is SVGEGT. Deletions cut 4 bases from V and 4 bases from J, with 13 bases between. The CDR3 consists of 14 residues. The CDR3: CASSFPGLSYGYTF. In DNA, the CDR3 is TGTGCCAGCAGTTTCCCAGGACTGAGCTATGGCTACACCTTC.

This clonotype has just a few counts. The rearrangement links TRBV7-2 to TRBJ2-5, with D possibly TRBD1 on 6 matching bases. Trimming removed 6 bases at V and 9 bases at J, with 14 bases between. Germline CDR1 is SGHTA and CDR2 is FQGNSA. The CDR3 is 12 residues long. The CDR3 DNA follows: TGTGCCAGCAGTGGGCAGTCAGGGGCCCAGTACTTC. Protein sequence: CASSGQSGAQYF.

The J gene is TRBJ1-2, the V gene TRBV30; D remains unclear. The CDR3 length is 14 residues. Germline loops: CDR1 GTSNPN, CDR2 SVGIG (reference sequence). V dropped 0 bases and J dropped 0 bases, with 8 bases sitting between them. CDR3 loop: CAWSVLGSNYGYTF. CDR3 nucleotide sequence: TGTGCCTGGAGTGTTCTGGGTTCTAACTATGGCTACACCTTC.

The rearrangement joins TRBV19 to TRBJ2-7, with TRBD1 as a possible D gene (7 bases). Germline values: CDR1 LNHDA, CDR2 SQIVND (reference sequence). The CDR3 sequence is 15 residues long. Trimming pared 3 bases from V and 3 bases from J, leaving 15 bases between. CDR3 region: CASSITGDGSYEQYF. CDR3 DNA sequence: TGTGCCAGTAGTATCACAGGGGACGGGAGCTACGAGCAGTACTTC.

The CDR3 loop is CASSSGTSGGLGGDTQYF. The CDR3 DNA reads as TGTGCCAGCAGCTCCGGGACTAGCGGGGGCCTAGGGGGCGATACGCAGTATTTT. V usage is TRBV7-9 and J usage is TRBJ2-3; 14 nucleotides agree with TRBD2. J gave up 6 bases and V 4 bases, and 12 bases lay outside the gene matches. CDR1 and CDR2 (germline): SEHNR, FQNEAQ (reference sequence). The CDR3 is 18 residues long.

The V call is TRBV4-3, the J call TRBJ1-1; unclear D gene. Germline CDR1 is LGHNA and CDR2 is YSLEER. CDR3 size: 14 residues. The V end was cut by 0 bases, the J end by 4 bases, with 9 bases between. CDR3 region: CASSQDTGSTEAFF. For the CDR3, the DNA is TGCGCCAGCAGCCAAGATACGGGTTCCACTGAAGCTTTCTTT.

The gene calls are TRBV4-1 and TRBJ2-7; maybe TRBD1 (5 bases). The germline V gene has CDR1 MGHRA and CDR2 YSYEKL. There are 16 residues in the CDR3. Trimming removed 0 bases from V and 0 bases from J, with 12 bases in between. The CDR3 bases are TGCGCCAGCAGCCAAGAAGGGCAGGGAAACTCCTACGAGCAGTACTTC. Its protein is CASSQEGQGNSYEQYF.

This clonotype was found a few times. The CDR3 coding sequence is TGTGCCAGCAGTTTATCGAGGGGAAGGTATGGCTACACCTTC. Translating gives CASSLSRGRYGYTF. The J gene is TRBJ1-2, the V gene TRBV27; tentatively, D is TRBD1 (5 bases). The CDR3 is made up of 14 amino acids. Germline CDR1 reads MNHEY; CDR2 reads SMNVEV (reference sequence). The ends were cut back, 0 bases at V and 5 bases at J, with 10 bases in the middle.

In its sample, this clonotype was seen once. V and J are TRBV6-1 and TRBJ1-4; TRBD1 matches 7 bases. This CDR3 spans 15 amino acids. The germline V gene encodes CDR1 MNHNS and CDR2 SASEGT. V gave up 5 bases and J gave up 3 bases; unmatched junction bases: 6. The DNA of the CDR3 is TGTGCCAGCAGTAACAGGGGCAGAGCTAATGAAAAACTGTTTTTT. Translation gives CASSNRGRANEKLFF.

This chain connects TRBV30 to TRBJ1-2; D gene unclear. Germline-derived CDR1 and CDR2 are GTSNPN and SVGIG (reference sequence). There are 11 residues in the CDR3. Deletions cut 4 bases from V and 8 bases from J, with 11 bases between. CDR3 amino acids: CAWKAPGGYTF. DNA for the CDR3: TGTGCCTGGAAAGCCCCGGGCGGCTACACCTTC.

The rearrangement uses TRBV18 and TRBJ2-5; TRBD2 might be the D (5 bases). CDR1 and CDR2 from the germline V gene are KGHSH and LQKENI. This CDR3 has 17 amino acids. V was shortened by 4 bases and J by 2 bases, with 20 bases between the two germline ends. CDR3 region: CASSLQPGFLIQETQYF. The CDR3 DNA reads TGTGCCAGCTCACTTCAACCGGGATTTCTTATTCAAGAGACCCAGTACTTC.

The V gene is TRBV20-1, the J gene TRBJ1-2, with D possibly TRBD1 on 5 matching bases. There are 15 residues in the CDR3. Trimming cost V 5 bases and J 5 bases, with 21 bases left between them. CDR1 DFQATT and CDR2 SNEGSKA come from the germline V gene (reference sequence). CDR3 loop: CSAHLIRRGVYGYTF. The CDR3 DNA reads as TGCAGTGCTCATTTGATCCGTAGGGGCGTGTATGGCTACACCTTC.